This T cell receptor (beta chain) was identified in a study of blood T cell repertoires in COVID-19. Background on the study: The United States, Italy and Spain supplied acute and convalescent COVID-19 samples. Sources were T cells, B-cell-depleted T cells, or PBMCs; the material itself was cDNA or gDNA.

With V trimmed by 4 bases and J by 2 bases, 3 bases remained unmatched. This CDR3 is 15 amino acids long. Germline values: CDR1 SGHRS, CDR2 YFSETQ. Original processing notes: From reference gene primer amplification, estimates of nucleated cell counts were derived. Generated by immunoSEQ multiplex PCR, the TCRdb table keeps only in-frame clones and is missing some. V and J calls and clone size are as listed in that table; D and trimming were resolved from the DNA. The table records roughly 100,000 clones, more than 80% of them present only once. This TCR was sampled from a woman aged 55 to 70 with acute or convalescent COVID-19. This chain uses TRBV5-1 with TRBJ1-5; TRBD1 aligns across 10 bases. The sample comprised peripheral blood. The chain's CDR3 is CASSPGQGGNQPQHF. The CDR3, as DNA: TGCGCCAGCAGCCCTGGACAGGGGGGCAATCAGCCCCAGCATTTT. The full variable domain, completed using reference TRBV5-1 and TRBJ1-5, is KAGVTQTPRYLIKTRGQQVTLSCSPISGHRSVSWYQQTPGQGLQFLFEYFSETQRNKGNFPGRFSGRQFSNSRSEMNVSTLELGDSALYLCASSPGQGGNQPQHFGDGTRLSIL.